The source of this TCR beta chain is a study of identical twins (dated by TCRdb to the mid-2010s). For the study in its entirety: To test whether fetal clonotypes persist, the study used deep sequencing on TCR alpha and beta repertoires from monozygotic twins, unrelated adults of various ages, and cord blood. Replicate twin experiments were performed at different times using different library preparation protocols to rule out contamination. What the work shows at the level of the full study, not this receptor alone: Fewer insertions were carried by abundant cord blood beta clonotypes; a weaker similar trend was observed in young adult naive repertoires, while no such trend was observed in memory repertoires. Zero-insertion analyses could be partly confounded by invariant T cells such as MAIT and iNKT, although diverse VJ usage argued against such confounding for most clonotypes. Out-of-frame TCR alpha sharing in monozygotic twins was systematically underestimated by recombination models, whereas sharing between unrelated individuals was in agreement with the recombination models. Compared with coincidental sharing between unrelated individuals, out-of-frame TCR alpha sequences shared between twins showed an excess of sequences with low generation probability. The excess sharing between twins in beta out-of-frame sequences was weaker because fewer shared sequences reduced the signal-to-noise ratio. Conclusions relied on cross-sectional statistical analysis, since the same donors could not be followed over many years.

With regard to this clonotype: The antigen it recognizes is unknown. Base qualities are missing; no much larger clone stands one base away.

As encoded in the germline V gene, CDR1 is MGHDK while CDR2 is SYGVNS. The CDR3 runs 16 residues from the cysteine to the phenylalanine. CDR3 DNA only is kept here, 48 bases in frame from base 1. Trimming removed 3 bases from V and 3 bases from J, leaving 14 bases between the germline ends. Libraries came from 5' RACE. The reads were generated on an Illumina HiSeq 2000. Template switching introduced a universal primer binding site; the final cDNA contained a unique molecular identifier, enabling accurate counting of TCR cDNA molecules. Specific primers in the conserved constant-segment region were used to synthesize first-strand cDNA for TCR alpha and beta chains. Each cDNA library was double barcoded, with a SMART-Mk sample barcode plus Illumina barcodes, to control for contamination. TruSeq adapter sequences along with Illumina sample barcodes were introduced in two successive PCR steps. The TCR alpha and beta cDNA libraries were sequenced on the Illumina HiSeq platform using custom primers. Regarding the original processing steps: MiGEC processed the raw reads to extract unique molecular identifiers, while MiXCR was used to determine the CDR3 positions. Recombination models were inferred per individual with the repgenHMM and IGoR tools using an EM algorithm. The analysis of shared clonotypes was done with the tcR package in R, with sharing normalized by the product of cloneset sizes. To study raw recombination free of thymic and clonal selection effects, out-of-frame nonproductive sequences were analyzed. In-frame beta chains were kept once TCRdb had trimmed the public reads at Q25 with fastp and called clones with MiXCR. Each entry is one CDR3 protein sequence, shown with its most common DNA and genes. These V and J calls are TCRdb output, not the study's own analysis. For this sample the table gives more than 1.5 million distinct CDR3 sequences, of which less than 35% were detected only once. The ten largest clones take up 0.27% of the sample.

Every donor in the study was a healthy Caucasian. The receptor's source is a newborn girl in good health. The rearrangement combines TRBV25-1 with TRBJ2-2, with a weak D call of TRBD2 (6 bases match). The sample was cord blood. The encoded CDR3 is CASSDERRDYTGELFF. The bases are TGTGCCAGCAGTGATGAGAGGCGGGACTACACCGGGGAGCTGTTTTTT. Here the CDR3 is joined to the reference TRBV25-1 and TRBJ2-2 genes, and the full variable domain is: EADIYQTPRYLVIGTGKKITLECSQTMGHDKMYWYQQDPGMELHLIHYSYGVNSTEKGDLSSESTVSRIRTEHFPLTLESARPSHTSQYLCASSDERRDYTGELFFGEGSRLTVL.